This T cell receptor (beta chain) was identified during a study of blood T cell repertoires in COVID-19. Some clones are missing from TCRdb's copy, which holds only in-frame ones; the method was immunoSEQ multiplex PCR. This table holds approximately 120,000 clones, over 75% found once. CDR1 is LNHDA, CDR2 SQIVND, per germline (reference sequence). There are 15 residues in the CDR3. V gave up 4 bases and J gave up 1 base, with 13 bases separating them. The sample comprised peripheral blood. The TCR sequence derives from a woman in her forties or fifties with acute or convalescent COVID-19. The chain links TRBV19 to TRBJ1-1; perhaps TRBD1 as D (6 bases). The CDR3: CASSTPGTRNTEAFF. CDR3 bases: TGTGCCAGTAGTACGCCCGGGACAAGGAACACTGAAGCTTTCTTT.